This T cell receptor beta chain comes out of a study of Graves' ophthalmopathy and Graves' hyperthyroidism. The table lists this clonotype with many counts. What it recognizes is unknown. The TCR beta CDR3 regions underwent amplification from RNA transcripts. Second-round multiplex PCR came after first-round RT-PCR with HTBI primers. TCRdb reprocessed the multiplex PCR reads with MiXCR, giving one entry per CDR3 protein. The sample carries 600,000 to 700,000 distinct CDR3 sequences, 35% to 50% recorded once. V dropped 5 bases and J dropped 2; count of bases not matched to a gene: 6. The germline V gene encodes CDR1 SGHVS and CDR2 FQNEAQ. The CDR3 is made up of 15 amino acids. Study-level findings and limits: With a specificity of around 77% and a sensitivity of about 71%, the model predicted ophthalmopathy progression.

The PBMCs had their origin in approximately 10 ml of fresh peripheral blood. The clonotype originates from an adult man with Graves' ophthalmopathy. Sequenced input: peripheral blood. The rearrangement joins TRBV7-8 to TRBJ2-7, with 10 bases lining up with TRBD2. CDR3 sequence reads: CASSPGTSVPYEQYF. The CDR3 region has the DNA TGTGCCAGCAGCCCAGGGACTAGCGTTCCCTACGAGCAGTACTTC.